Detailed here is one T cell receptor beta chain. The target antigen is unknown. The data were produced by immunoSEQ multiplex PCR, yet TCRdb's version contains in-frame clones alone and is incomplete. The profile shows fewer than 2.5 million clones, 90% to 95% of them singletons. The entry originates in a study of shared clonotypes between healthy human individuals. Germline V gives CDR1 SGHNT, CDR2 YYREEE (reference sequence). V gave up 6 bases and J gave up 0 bases, with 7 bases separating them. The CDR3 spans 13 residues. Study conclusions and caveats: An effect of sequencing depth on clonotype sharing among donors was expected.

Input material: naive CD4+ T cells from PBMCs. Subset indicated: CD45RA+ positively selected. This clonotype was obtained from a man between 18 and 35 years old in good health. Some clones in this sample may be carry-over from other donors' samples. The chain joins TRBV5-4 to TRBJ1-5; unclear D gene. CDR3 DNA: TGTGCCAGCAAGGGTCATAGCAATCAGCCCCAGCATTTT. It yields the protein CASKGHSNQPQHF.